One sample yielded the 20 T cell receptor beta chains listed below, sequenced in a study of cytomegalovirus exposure and HLA in healthy donors (dated by TCRdb to 2016 to 2017). Libraries were prepared through the immunoSEQ multiplex PCR assay. For the multiplex PCR, a mixture combining 60 forward primers for TCR Vbeta segments and 13 reverse primers for TCR Jbeta segments was used. Held by TCRdb, this immuneACCESS table contains in-frame sequences only and omits some clones. Under half of the omission traces to an unresolved V gene where checked; the cause of the rest is unknown. The sample table holds around 160,000 clones, of which roughly 78% were seen once. Approximately 2.9% of the sample is taken by the ten largest. The source material was PBMCs. These receptors were taken from a middle-aged man in good health and CMV-seropositive.

The rearrangement uses TRBV6-6 and TRBJ2-7; 7 bases fit TRBD1. Germline trimming cut 5 bases from V and 4 bases from J; bases unmatched to any gene: 11. This CDR3 spans 15 amino acids. In germline, CDR1 is MNHNY, CDR2 SVGAGI (reference sequence). The CDR3 spells CASSTQGTAQYEQYF. CDR3 nucleotides: TGTGCCAGCAGTACCCAGGGGACAGCGCAATACGAGCAGTACTTC.

This clone occurred once. The chain combines TRBV6-1 with TRBJ2-5; D is perhaps TRBD1 (5 bases). Trimming took off 6 bases at V and 4 bases at J, with 9 bases between the two ends. CDR1 is MNHNS, CDR2 SASEGT, per germline. The CDR3 is 12 residues long. The CDR3, as DNA: TGTGCCAGCAGCCTTAGGGGAGAGACCCAGTACTTC. Its protein is CASSLRGETQYF.

The rearrangement joins TRBV28 to TRBJ1-5; 7 nucleotides line up with TRBD1. After removal of 5 bases from V and 6 bases from J, the junction contained 4 bases not matched to a gene. In germline, CDR1 is MDHEN, CDR2 SYDVKM. The CDR3 is 13 amino acids. In DNA form, the CDR3 reads TGTGCCAGCAGTCGGACAGGTTCTCAGCCCCAGCATTTT. It codes for CASSRTGSQPQHF.

The chain carries TRBV7-8 and TRBJ1-5; D is perhaps TRBD1 (6 bases). The CDR3 is made up of 17 amino acids. The germline V and J ends were trimmed by 5 bases and 1 base, with 18 bases remaining between them. Germline V gene lookup returns CDR1 SGHVS and CDR2 FQNEAQ. CDR3 region: CASSTLNRDVSNQPQHF. The CDR3 DNA is TGTGCCAGCAGCACTTTAAACAGGGATGTGAGCAATCAGCCCCAGCATTTT.

The V gene is TRBV6-5, the J gene TRBJ1-3; D is uncertain. Trimming stripped 6 bases from V and 0 bases from J, with 9 bases between. The CDR3 loop spans 14 amino acids. CDR1 is MNHEY and CDR2 is SVGAGI in the germline V gene. The CDR3 reads CASRAGSSGNTIYF. The CDR3 DNA sequence: TGTGCCAGCAGAGCGGGATCCTCTGGAAACACCATATATTTT.

This chain joins TRBV9 and TRBJ1-5; the match to TRBD1 covers 11 bases. Trimming at V came to 7 bases and at J to 6 bases, leaving 3 bases not matched to a gene. The CDR3 extends over 13 amino acids. Germline-derived CDR1 and CDR2 are SGDLS and YYNGEE. The CDR3 here is CASGQGARQPQHF. The CDR3 DNA reads TGTGCCAGCGGACAGGGGGCCCGTCAGCCCCAGCATTTT.

The V and J genes are TRBV6-5 and TRBJ2-5; TRBD2 agrees at 8 bases. Germline CDR1 reads MNHEY; CDR2 reads SVGAGI. The CDR3 consists of 14 residues. V was clipped by 6 bases and J by 5 bases; unmatched bases: 8. The CDR3 bases are TGTGCCAGCAGCTTAGCGGGAAGCGGGGAGACCCAGTACTTC. Residues: CASSLAGSGETQYF.

This rearrangement joins TRBV28 to TRBJ1-2; D may be TRBD1 (6 bases). Trimming took 3 bases from V and 3 from J, leaving 11 bases between them. This CDR3 spans 14 amino acids. Germline loops: CDR1 MDHEN, CDR2 SYDVKM. The chain's CDR3 is CASSLGADYYGYTF. DNA of the CDR3: TGTGCCAGCAGTTTGGGGGCGGATTACTATGGCTACACCTTC.

This chain links TRBV6-6 with TRBJ1-2; D uncertain. The CDR3 has 16 amino acids. V lost 2 bases, J lost 0 bases, and 13 bases lay in between. In germline, CDR1 is MNHNY, CDR2 SVGAGI (reference sequence). The CDR3: CASSYGGRRANYGYTF. The CDR3, as DNA: TGTGCCAGCAGTTACGGAGGCCGGCGAGCTAACTATGGCTACACCTTC.

The chain uses TRBV30 and TRBJ2-3; possible D gene TRBD2, 5 bases. The germline V gene encodes CDR1 GTSNPN and CDR2 SVGIG (reference sequence). Trimming removed 4 bases from V and 7 bases from J, with 9 bases in between. The CDR3 is made up of 11 amino acids. This chain's CDR3 is CAWTSMNTQYF. The CDR3 nucleotides are TGTGCCTGGACTAGCATGAATACGCAGTATTTT. The whole variable domain, remainder taken from reference TRBV30 and TRBJ2-3, is SQTIHQWPATLVQPVGSPLSLECTVEGTSNPNLYWYRQAAGRGLQLLFYSVGIGQISSEVPQNLSASRPQDRQFILSSKKLLLSDSGFYLCAWTSMNTQYFGPGTRLTVL.

This sequence joins TRBV28 and TRBJ1-2; 9 nucleotides agree with TRBD1. Germline CDR1 and CDR2: MDHEN and SYDVKM. The ends lost 6 bases at V and 4 bases at J; junction bases unmatched: 6. CDR3 length equals 14 residues. This CDR3 reads CASRARGQGYGYTF. CDR3 sequence (DNA): TGTGCCAGCAGGGCAAGGGGACAGGGCTATGGCTACACCTTC.

The V call is TRBV5-1, the J call TRBJ2-5; TRBD2 matches 7 bases. The V gene's germline CDR1 is SGHRS and CDR2 YFSETQ. CDR3 length equals 19 residues. After removal of 4 bases from V and 4 bases from J, the junction contained 22 bases not matched to a gene. The chain's CDR3 is CASSNGGVTSASFLETQYF. CDR3 DNA sequence: TGCGCCAGCAGCAATGGGGGGGTAACTAGCGCATCGTTCCTAGAGACCCAGTACTTC.

The chain joins TRBV12-5 to TRBJ1-2; D uncertain. Germline assignment: CDR1 LGHNT and CDR2 FRNRAP. V was pared by 2 bases and J by 1 base, with 17 bases between. The CDR3 has 17 amino acids. The CDR3 coding sequence is TGTGCTAGTGGTTTGAACAGAGGGTTAATAAATAACTATGGCTACACCTTC. It codes for CASGLNRGLINNYGYTF. Combining the CDR3 with reference TRBV12-5 and TRBJ1-2 gives the whole variable domain DARVTQTPRHKVTEMGQEVTMRCQPILGHNTVFWYRQTMMQGLELLAYFRNRAPLDDSGMPKDRFSAEMPDATLATLKIQPSEPRDSAVYFCASGLNRGLINNYGYTFGSGTRLTVV.

The V and J genes are TRBV7-2 and TRBJ2-7; 8 positions match TRBD2. Looked up from germline, CDR1 is SGHTA and CDR2 is FQGNSA. This CDR3 spans 15 amino acids. Trimming removed 5 bases from V and 2 bases from J; junction bases left unmatched: 8. The CDR3 protein is CASSEDGTRTYEQYF. CDR3 DNA: TGTGCCAGCAGCGAAGACGGGACTAGGACCTACGAGCAGTACTTC.

The chain combines TRBV15 with TRBJ1-2; 7 bases line up with TRBD1. In germline, CDR1 is LNHNV, CDR2 YYDKDF (reference sequence). The junction had 3 bases not matched to a gene; V was cut back by 0 bases and J by 8 bases. The CDR3 extends over 13 amino acids. The DNA of the CDR3 is TGTGCCACCAGCAGAGACAGGGGGTACGGCTACACCTTC. This sequence encodes CATSRDRGYGYTF.

The chain uses TRBV19 and TRBJ1-3; no reliable D call. Germline V gene lookup returns CDR1 LNHDA and CDR2 SQIVND (reference sequence). Trimming removed 5 bases from V and 1 base from J, with 12 bases in between. This CDR3 has 15 amino acids. The CDR3, as DNA: TGTGCCAGTAGTGTCATATGGACTTCTGGAAACACCATATATTTT. Residues: CASSVIWTSGNTIYF.

This chain's CDR3 is CASSPLRQETQYF. Written as DNA, the CDR3 is TGTGCCAGCTCACCACTACGGCAAGAGACCCAGTACTTC. The V call is TRBV18, the J call TRBJ2-5; no firm D call. CDR1 is KGHSH and CDR2 is LQKENI in the germline V gene. Trimming left V 1 base short and J 2 bases short, with 5 bases between. The length of the CDR3 is 13 residues.

V gene TRBV15 combines with J gene TRBJ1-1; D is possibly TRBD1 (6 bases). Germline V gene data show CDR1 as LNHNV and CDR2 as YYDKDF (reference sequence). Trimming shortened V by 1 base and J by 7 bases, and 13 bases separated the two germline ends. CDR3 size: 14 residues. The CDR3 reads CATSRAGGYREAFF. The CDR3 coding sequence is TGTGCCACCAGCAGAGCTGGGGGCTACCGTGAAGCTTTCTTT.

The chain combines TRBV5-4 with TRBJ1-1; TRBD1 matches at 9 bases. Germline V gene lookup returns CDR1 SGHNT and CDR2 YYREEE (reference sequence). The CDR3 spans 15 residues. V gave up 4 bases and J gave up 11 bases; unmatched junction bases: 15. CDR3 protein: CASSGGQGRGIGAFF. CDR3 sequence (DNA): TGTGCCAGCAGCGGAGGACAGGGGAGAGGTATCGGCGCTTTCTTT.

The chain combines TRBV7-9 with TRBJ2-7; 13 nucleotides match TRBD2. The CDR3 runs 17 residues. Germline V gene lookup returns CDR1 SEHNR and CDR2 FQNEAQ (reference sequence). Trimming at V came to 5 bases and at J to 0 bases, leaving 7 bases not matched to a gene. The CDR3 bases are TGTGCCAGCAGCCCAACTAGCGGGGGGGGAAGCTCCTACGAGCAGTACTTC. It is translated as CASSPTSGGGSSYEQYF.